This T cell receptor (beta chain) was recorded in a study of CD8 T cells in Susac syndrome. Findings and limits, study-wide: The number of individuals included in the study's TCR sequencing and HLA analysis was acknowledged as relatively small.

V lost 4 bases and J lost 7, with 7 bases in between. CDR1 is LNHDA, CDR2 SQIVND, per germline (reference sequence). The CDR3 contains 11 residues. Sequencing of TCR beta was performed on blood CD8+ and CD4+ T cells. A note on this clonotype: Its matching antigen is unknown.

Reverse transcription of about 0.45 to 1 ug RNA was performed with random hexamers. An immunoSEQ multiplex PCR amplified TCR beta CDR3 over 54 Vbeta and 13 Jbeta. In TCRdb, the immunoSEQ multiplex PCR reads were re-called with MiXCR into one record per CDR3 protein. The sample holds 150,000 to 200,000 distinct CDR3 sequences; roughly 96% are singletons and the top ten take less than 0.2%. The sample comprised CD8+ T cells from PBMCs. This clonotype originated in a human donor with multiple sclerosis. V usage is TRBV19 and J usage is TRBJ1-1; tentatively, D is TRBD1 (6 bases). The CDR3 DNA reads TGTGCCAGTAGTAGGGGGCTTGAAGCTTTCTTT. This sequence encodes CASSRGLEAFF.